This entry concerns a single TCR beta chain. Antigen specificity is unknown. The repertoire was sequenced with immunoSEQ multiplex PCR; TCRdb's copy has only in-frame clones and lacks some. There are 43,000 or so clones in the sample; about nine tenths occur only once, and around 0.99% lies in the top ten. The data were obtained in a study of OX40 agonist ivuxolimab in advanced cancers. Blood draws occurred at baseline, cycle 4 day 1, and cycle 7 day 1. With 5 bases removed from V and 5 bases from J, the gap between germline ends came to 16 bases. The CDR3 runs 15 residues. Germline lookup yields CDR1 SGHVS and CDR2 FQNEAQ. The study, taken as a whole, reports: Low levels of normalized T-cell clonal expansion also appeared in some nonresponders. There was clonal expansion of CD4+ and CD8+ blood T cells by week 6 at 0.1 to 3.0 mg/kg.

Sequenced material: CD4+ or CD8+ T cells sorted from blood, taken in a trial of the OX40 agonist ivuxolimab. V and J are TRBV7-8 and TRBJ2-1, with D perhaps TRBD1 (5 bases). The sequence was obtained from an adult with an advanced solid tumor such as melanoma, head and neck, liver or kidney cancer. CDR3 sequence: CASSPRRYRNNEQFF. CDR3 nucleotides: TGTGCCAGCAGCCCCCGCCGGTACAGGAACAATGAGCAGTTCTTC.